This TCR beta chain originates from a study of a mutant IDH1 vaccine in newly diagnosed glioma. General study points: Pseudoprogression appeared independent of alterations in top peripheral clonotypes.

Repertoires were generated with immunoSEQ multiplex PCR, while TCRdb's copy carries only in-frame clones and drops some. Of approximately 79,000 clones listed, approximately 85% were seen once; the top ten hold approximately 0.8%. The CDR3 loop spans 16 amino acids. The V and J ends lost 0 bases and 1 base, in that order; junction bases with no gene match: 2. Germline lookup yields CDR1 WNHNN and CDR2 SYGVQD (reference sequence). Time point indicated: week 23, last vaccination. Each vaccine dose was 300 ug of mutant IDH1 20-mer peptide, with topical imiquimod. Note on this clone: Its specificity is not known.

The sequencing here drew on PBMCs, taken from a glioma patient whose treatment included an IDH1 peptide vaccine. This chain connects TRBV10-1 to TRBJ2-2; 7 positions match TRBD1. This sequence originates from a woman in her forties or fifties with glioma. The CDR3, as DNA: TGCGCCAGCAGTGAGTCGGCAGGGGGGAACACCGGGGAGCTGTTTTTT. Protein sequence: CASSESAGGNTGELFF.